The rows below give T cell receptor beta chains drawn from one sample of a study of shared clonotypes between healthy human individuals. The data were produced by immunoSEQ multiplex PCR, yet TCRdb's version contains in-frame clones alone and is incomplete. The repertoire holds 2 million to 2.5 million clones, with around 95% as singletons. The specimen was naive CD4+ T cells sorted from blood. These receptor sequences come from a young man in good health. CDR3s include the opening cysteine and the closing phenylalanine or tryptophan. D genes are given only for firm matches. Only some rows state a clone size, as once, few, many or a class for expanded clones.

d_call	v_call	clone_size	j_call	cdr3_aa	cdr3_nt
NA	TRBV5-1	NA	TRBJ1-5	CASSLDRNQPQHF	TGCGCCAGCAGCTTAGACAGAAATCAGCCCCAGCATTTT
NA	TRBV7-9	once	TRBJ1-3	CASSFVGSGNTIYF	TGTGCCAGCAGCTTCGTGGGGTCTGGAAACACCATATATTTT
TRBD1	TRBV4-1	NA	TRBJ1-3	CASSQGTGGNTIYF	TGCGCCAGCAGCCAAGGGACAGGGGGAAACACCATATATTTT
TRBD1	TRBV5-6	NA	TRBJ2-7	CASSFSGTGIYEQYF	TGTGCCAGCAGTTTCTCCGGGACAGGGATCTACGAGCAGTACTTC
TRBD1	TRBV5-1	NA	TRBJ2-2	CASSQTQTGTGELFF	TGCGCCAGCAGCCAAACGCAGACAGGGACCGGGGAGCTGTTTTTT
TRBD2	TRBV4-2	NA	TRBJ2-3	CASSPLTGGSTDTQYF	TGTGCCAGCAGCCCCCTTACGGGGGGGAGCACAGATACGCAGTATTTT
NA	TRBV5-4	NA	TRBJ2-1	CASSRETSSYNEQFF	TGTGCCAGCAGCCGGGAGACCAGCTCCTACAATGAGCAGTTCTTC
NA	TRBV6-5	NA	TRBJ2-7	CASSYSPGAAYEQYF	TGTGCCAGCAGTTACTCGCCAGGGGCCGCCTACGAGCAGTACTTC
NA	TRBV5-1	NA	TRBJ2-7	CASSHRTEGSYEQYF	TGCGCCAGCAGCCACAGGACAGAAGGCTCATACGAGCAGTACTTC
NA	TRBV13	NA	TRBJ2-6	CASSRLAGANVLTF	TGTGCCAGCAGCAGACTTGCTGGGGCCAACGTCCTGACTTTC
NA	TRBV5-5	NA	TRBJ2-3	CASSREDTQYF	TGTGCCAGCAGCAGGGAGGATACGCAGTATTTT
NA	TRBV14	NA	TRBJ2-7	CASSQAYEQYF	TGTGCCAGCAGCCAAGCCTACGAGCAGTACTTC
TRBD1	TRBV29-1	NA	TRBJ2-7	CSVEEWTGGSYEQYF	TGCAGCGTTGAAGAGTGGACAGGGGGTTCCTACGAGCAGTACTTC
TRBD1	TRBV10-2	NA	TRBJ1-5	CASSDALTGHQPQHF	TGCGCCAGCAGTGACGCCCTGACAGGGCATCAGCCCCAGCATTTT
NA	TRBV6-1	NA	TRBJ2-4	CASSEAGVAKNIQYF	TGTGCCAGCAGTGAAGCAGGGGTAGCCAAAAACATTCAGTACTTC
NA	TRBV4-3	NA	TRBJ2-1	CASSQVGYNEQFF	TGCGCCAGCAGCCAAGTGGGATACAATGAGCAGTTCTTC
TRBD1	TRBV28	NA	TRBJ1-5	CASSYYRGTRQPQHF	TGTGCCAGCAGTTACTACAGGGGAACGCGTCAGCCCCAGCATTTT
TRBD1	TRBV30	NA	TRBJ1-2	CASPDRELYGYTF	TGTGCCTCACCGGACAGGGAACTTTATGGCTACACCTTC
NA	TRBV7-3	NA	TRBJ1-1	CASSLTGGVNTEAFF	TGTGCCAGCAGCTTAACGGGAGGGGTGAACACTGAAGCTTTCTTT
NA	TRBV18	NA	TRBJ1-1	CASSPLAQQNTEAFF	TGTGCCAGCTCACCATTGGCGCAGCAGAACACTGAAGCTTTCTTT
TRBD1	TRBV10-1	NA	TRBJ1-2	CASSRDRVECTF	TGCGCCAGCAGCCGGGACAGGGTTGAGTGCACCTTC
NA	TRBV21-1	few	TRBJ1-4	CASSKEGTGSEKLFF	TGTGCCAGCAGCAAAGAGGGGACAGGGAGTGAAAAACTGTTTTTT
TRBD2	TRBV10-3	NA	TRBJ2-1	CASLSGRAEEQFF	TGTGCCTCACTTAGCGGGAGGGCGGAAGAGCAGTTCTTC
NA	TRBV6-1	NA	TRBJ1-1	CASRELTSTEAFF	TGTGCCAGCAGAGAACTGACAAGCACTGAAGCTTTCTTT
TRBD1	TRBV11-2	few	TRBJ1-1	CASSPQGSNTEAFF	TGTGCCAGCAGCCCACAGGGGAGTAACACTGAAGCTTTCTTT
TRBD2	TRBV2	once	TRBJ2-1	CASMRGAGGLNEQFF	TGTGCCAGCATGAGGGGAGCGGGAGGTCTCAATGAGCAGTTCTTC
TRBD1	TRBV2	NA	TRBJ1-1	CASSDTGGTEAFF	TGTGCCAGCAGTGACACAGGGGGCACTGAAGCTTTCTTT